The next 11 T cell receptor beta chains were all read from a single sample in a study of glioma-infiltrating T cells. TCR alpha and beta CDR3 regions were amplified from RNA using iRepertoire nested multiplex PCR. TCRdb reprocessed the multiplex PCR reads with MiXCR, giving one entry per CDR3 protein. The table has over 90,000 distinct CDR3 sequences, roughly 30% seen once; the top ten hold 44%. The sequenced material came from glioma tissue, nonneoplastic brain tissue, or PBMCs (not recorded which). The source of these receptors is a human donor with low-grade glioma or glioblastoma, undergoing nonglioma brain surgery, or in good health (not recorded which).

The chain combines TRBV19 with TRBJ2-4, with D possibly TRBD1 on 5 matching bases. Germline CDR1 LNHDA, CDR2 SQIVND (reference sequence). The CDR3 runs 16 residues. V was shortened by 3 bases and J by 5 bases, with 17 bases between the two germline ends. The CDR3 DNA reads TGTGCCAGTAGTATCGGAAGGGTGACAGTCCAAAACATTCAGTACTTC. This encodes CASSIGRVTVQNIQYF.

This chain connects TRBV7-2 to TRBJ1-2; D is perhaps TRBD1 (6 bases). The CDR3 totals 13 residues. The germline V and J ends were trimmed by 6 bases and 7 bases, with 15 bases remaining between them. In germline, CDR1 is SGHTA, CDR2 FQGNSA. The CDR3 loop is CASRLTGSGGYTF. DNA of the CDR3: TGTGCCAGCAGACTTACAGGGTCGGGTGGCTACACCTTC. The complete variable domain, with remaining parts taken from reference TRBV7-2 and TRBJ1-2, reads GAGVSQSPSNKVTEKGKDVELRCDPISGHTALYWYRQSLGQGLEFLIYFQGNSAPDKSGLPSDRFSAERTGGSVSTLTIQRTQQEDSAVYLCASRLTGSGGYTFGSGTRLTVV.

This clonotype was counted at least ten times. For the CDR3, the DNA is TGTGCCACCAGTGCGCAGCCCAATGAGCAGTTCTTC. This translates into CATSAQPNEQFF. The chain carries TRBV24-1 and TRBJ2-1, with D unclear. Germline V gene lookup returns CDR1 KGHDR and CDR2 SFDVKD. The CDR3 spans 12 residues. V was trimmed by 5 bases and J by 6 bases, leaving 7 bases between them.

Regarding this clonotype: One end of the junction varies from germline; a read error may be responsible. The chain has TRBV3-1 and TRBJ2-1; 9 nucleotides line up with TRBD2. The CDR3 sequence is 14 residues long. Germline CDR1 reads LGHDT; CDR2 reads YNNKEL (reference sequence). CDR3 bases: TGTGCCAGCAGCCCAAGCGGGGGGAGGCATGACCAGTTCTTC. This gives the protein CASSPSGGRHDQFF.

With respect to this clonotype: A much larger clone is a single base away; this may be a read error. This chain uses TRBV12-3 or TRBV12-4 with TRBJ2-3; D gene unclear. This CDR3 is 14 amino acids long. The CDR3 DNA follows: TGTGCCGGCAGCTTATGGGTTTTCACAGATACGCAGTATTTT. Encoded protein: CAGSLWVFTDTQYF.

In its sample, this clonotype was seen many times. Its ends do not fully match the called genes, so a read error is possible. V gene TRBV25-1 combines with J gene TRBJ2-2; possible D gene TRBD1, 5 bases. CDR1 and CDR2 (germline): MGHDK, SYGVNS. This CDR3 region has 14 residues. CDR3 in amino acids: CASRDSANTGELFF. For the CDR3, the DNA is TGTGCCAGCCGTGACAGTGCGAACACCGGGGAGCTGTTTTTT.

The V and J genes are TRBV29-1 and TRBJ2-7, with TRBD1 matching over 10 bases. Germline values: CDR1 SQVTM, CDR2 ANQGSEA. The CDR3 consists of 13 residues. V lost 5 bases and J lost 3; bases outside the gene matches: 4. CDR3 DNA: TGCAGCGTTCAACGGGACAGGGGCTACGAGCAGTACTTC. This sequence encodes CSVQRDRGYEQYF.

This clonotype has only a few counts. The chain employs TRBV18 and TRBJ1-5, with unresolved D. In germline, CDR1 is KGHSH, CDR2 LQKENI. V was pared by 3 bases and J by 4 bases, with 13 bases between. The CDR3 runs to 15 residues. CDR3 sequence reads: CASSPDSGRNQPQHF. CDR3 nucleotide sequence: TGTGCCAGCTCACCCGACTCCGGGAGAAATCAGCCCCAGCATTTT.

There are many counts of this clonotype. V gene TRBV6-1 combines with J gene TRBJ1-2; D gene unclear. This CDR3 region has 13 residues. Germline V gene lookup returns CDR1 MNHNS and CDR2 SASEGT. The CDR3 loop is CATLPRPNYGYTF. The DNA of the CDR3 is TGTGCTACCCTCCCGAGGCCTAACTATGGCTACACCTTC.

The CDR3 sequence: CASSSGHTTYGYTF. CDR3 sequence (DNA): TGTGCCAGCAGTTCGGGACATACCACCTATGGCTACACCTTC. V usage is TRBV28 and J usage is TRBJ1-2; D may be TRBD1 (6 bases). The germline V gene has CDR1 MDHEN and CDR2 SYDVKM. The CDR3 consists of 14 residues. Trimming shortened V by 4 bases and J by 4 bases, and 13 bases separated the two germline ends.

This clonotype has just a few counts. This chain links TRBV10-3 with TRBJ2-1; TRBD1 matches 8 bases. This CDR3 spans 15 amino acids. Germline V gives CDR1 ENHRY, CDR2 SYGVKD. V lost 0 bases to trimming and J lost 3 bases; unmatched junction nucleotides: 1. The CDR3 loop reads CAISESGQDYNEQFF. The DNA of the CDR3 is TGTGCCATCAGTGAGTCGGGACAGGACTACAATGAGCAGTTCTTC.